The present TCR beta chain was sequenced within a study of beta chain features in type 1 diabetes. Findings and limits, study-wide: Whether HLA type influences TCRB rearrangement remained unresolved here.

The CDR3 sequence is 15 residues long. Germline lookup yields CDR1 GTSNPN and CDR2 SVGIG (reference sequence). J was trimmed by 8 bases and V by 0 bases; bases with no gene match: 13. The isolated RNA, all of it, was reverse transcribed, so expressed TCRB transcripts were what got sequenced. The method was immunoSEQ multiplex PCR; TCRdb's version includes in-frame clones alone and lacks a portion of them. This table holds about 160,000 clones, roughly 9% found once. Regarding this clone: Its target is unknown.

This receptor was taken from a woman between 18 and 29 years old in good health. The sample comprised central memory CD4+ T cells from blood. The chain employs TRBV30 and TRBJ2-7; 7 bases are shared with TRBD1. The CDR3 here is CAWSVRTGQTRQQYF. In DNA form, the CDR3 reads TGTGCCTGGAGTGTGAGGACAGGTCAGACCCGGCAGCAGTACTTC.